One and the same sample provided the 24 T cell receptor beta chains below, sequenced in a study of blood T cells in healthy people across ages. The use of a sample-barcoded 5' primer and a J-beta primer mix characterized a second PCR of roughly 7 to 12 cycles. TCRdb reanalysed the 5' RACE reads using MiXCR and keeps one entry per CDR3 protein. The sample lists some 370,000 distinct CDR3 sequences, about 52% occurring once. The sample taken for sequencing was blood. These TCRs come from a man aged 60 to 75 in good health.

As concerns this clonotype: This clone may be a read error of a much larger clone one base away. The chain is built from TRBV29-1 and TRBJ2-1, with D possibly being TRBD2 (6 bases). The J call could be wrong; TRBJ2-7 is a better fit for the DNA end. This CDR3 region has 15 residues. CDR1 is SQVTM and CDR2 is ANQGSEA in the germline V gene. The CDR3 is CSAGGSEVSYNEQYF. CDR3 DNA: TGCAGCGCCGGGGGTAGCGAGGTCTCCTACAATGAGCAGTACTTC.

This clonotype came up a few times. J is TRBJ2-7 and V is TRBV9; D uncertain. Trimming took 0 bases from V and 3 from J, leaving 7 bases between them. CDR1 is SGDLS and CDR2 is YYNGEE in the germline V gene. There are 13 residues in the CDR3. As DNA, the CDR3 is TGTGCCAGCAGCGTAGCGCACGGCTACGAGCAGTACTTC. Amino acids: CASSVAHGYEQYF.

This sequence joins TRBV29-1 and TRBJ2-7, with D perhaps TRBD1 (6 bases). V was clipped by 7 bases and J by 0 bases, with 13 bases between them. CDR1 is SQVTM and CDR2 is ANQGSEA in the germline V gene. The CDR3 extends over 13 amino acids. CDR3 protein: CSANTDSSYEQYF. CDR3 nucleotides: TGCAGCGCGAACACGGACAGCTCCTACGAGCAGTACTTC.

The chain couples TRBV28 to TRBJ2-1, with 14 bases that match TRBD2. V shed 4 bases and J 6 bases; nucleotides not matched to a gene: 5. There are 16 residues in the CDR3. Germline V gene lookup returns CDR1 MDHEN and CDR2 SYDVKM. The CDR3 loop is CASSSGTSGRFNEQFF. The CDR3, as DNA: TGTGCCAGCAGTTCCGGGACTAGCGGGAGATTCAATGAGCAGTTCTTC. Looking up the rest from reference TRBV28 and TRBJ2-1 gives the full variable domain: DVKVTQSSRYLVKRTGEKVFLECVQDMDHENMFWYRQDPGLGLRLIYFSYDVKMKEKGDIPEGYSVSREKKERFSLILESASTNQTSMYLCASSSGTSGRFNEQFFGPGTRLTVL.

This chain joins TRBV29-1 and TRBJ2-7; D is perhaps TRBD1 or TRBD2 (6 bases each). Deletions cut 4 bases from V and 7 bases from J, with 14 bases between. The CDR3 contains 12 residues. Germline CDR1 reads SQVTM; CDR2 reads ANQGSEA. Written as DNA, the CDR3 is TGCAGCGTTGGACAGGTAGGAGGGGAGCAGTACTTC. This codes for CSVGQVGGEQYF.

The rearrangement joins TRBV20-1 to TRBJ1-5, with D tentatively TRBD1 (5 bases). V lost 6 bases to trimming and J lost 3 bases, with 18 bases between them. This CDR3 is 15 amino acids long. The germline V gene encodes CDR1 DFQATT and CDR2 SNEGSKA (reference sequence). The CDR3 reads CSAKNGQGYNQPQHF. As DNA, the CDR3 is TGCAGTGCCAAGAACGGGCAGGGCTACAATCAGCCCCAGCATTTT.

The chain carries TRBV4-1 and TRBJ2-3; 7 nucleotides agree with TRBD2. The length of the CDR3 is 17 residues. With 1 base clipped from V and 7 bases from J, the junction kept 14 bases outside the gene matches. CDR1 MGHRA and CDR2 YSYEKL come from the germline V gene. CDR3 protein: CASSQVDSGEGLYTQYF. As DNA, the CDR3 is TGCGCCAGCAGCCAAGTAGATTCTGGGGAGGGCCTTTATACGCAGTATTTT.

V usage is TRBV4-1 and J usage is TRBJ1-5; D is uncertain. This CDR3 comprises 14 residues. Per germline, CDR1 MGHRA and CDR2 YSYEKL. Trimming pared 1 base from V and 2 bases from J, leaving 6 bases between. The CDR3 here is CASSQAVGNQPQHF. The CDR3 bases are TGCGCCAGCAGCCAAGCAGTGGGCAATCAGCCCCAGCATTTT.

This clonotype turned up a few times. This rearrangement joins TRBV27 to TRBJ2-4; D is perhaps TRBD2 (6 bases). This CDR3 region has 16 residues. Germline assignment: CDR1 MNHEY and CDR2 SMNVEV (reference sequence). With 3 bases removed from V and 3 bases from J, the gap between germline ends came to 15 bases. This CDR3 is CASSFGSLTVKNIQYF. The CDR3 coding sequence is TGTGCCAGCAGTTTCGGGAGTTTGACAGTCAAAAACATTCAGTACTTC.

CDR3: CSVVLRGGLGDTEAFF. The CDR3 bases are TGCAGCGTTGTTTTGCGTGGAGGGTTGGGGGACACTGAAGCTTTCTTT. The chain combines TRBV29-1 with TRBJ1-1; D is possibly TRBD1 (5 bases). Germline V gene data show CDR1 as SQVTM and CDR2 as ANQGSEA. The ends were cut back, 4 bases at V and 3 bases at J, with 21 bases in the middle. This CDR3 contains 16 residues.

This clonotype has a handful of counts. A much larger clone is a single base away; this may be a read error. The chain couples TRBV7-2 to TRBJ2-1, with D uncertain. The CDR3 runs to 16 residues. Trimming stripped 0 bases from V and 1 base from J, with 10 bases between. The V gene's germline CDR1 is SGHTA and CDR2 FQGNSA. The DNA of the CDR3 is TGTGCCAGCAGCTTAGCGGTTGCGGCTTCCTACAATGAGCAGTTCTTC. Translation: CASSLAVAASYNEQFF. Using reference TRBV7-2 and TRBJ2-1 for the parts outside the CDR3, the full variable domain is GAGVSQSPSNKVTEKGKDVELRCDPISGHTALYWYRQSLGQGLEFLIYFQGNSAPDKSGLPSDRFSAERTGGSVSTLTIQRTQQEDSAVYLCASSLAVAASYNEQFFGPGTRLTVL.

V usage is TRBV12-3 or TRBV12-4 and J usage is TRBJ2-7, with 8 bases lining up with TRBD2. The V and J ends lost 8 bases and 5 bases, in that order; junction bases with no gene match: 11. The CDR3 length is 14 residues. The CDR3 sequence is CASSSGRSENEQYF. CDR3 sequence (DNA): TGTGCCAGCTCGAGCGGGAGATCCGAAAACGAGCAGTACTTC.

This clonotype was seen a handful of times. The chain carries TRBV11-2 and TRBJ2-1, with D tentatively TRBD2 (6 bases). This CDR3 region has 15 residues. Germline V gene data show CDR1 as SGHAT and CDR2 as FQNNGV. V lost 3 bases, J lost 8 bases, and 17 bases lay in between. The CDR3 coding sequence is TGTGCCAGCAGCTTGACCCCGGGCGGGATCGATGAGCAGTTCTTC. The encoded protein is CASSLTPGGIDEQFF.

The chain has TRBV28 and TRBJ1-6; D ambiguous. Germline assignment: CDR1 MDHEN and CDR2 SYDVKM. Trimming removed 5 bases at V and 9 bases at J, with 14 bases between. CDR3 length: 14 residues. Here the CDR3 DNA reads TGTGCCAGCAGTCCCTCGGGGAGCGCTTCACCCCTCCACTTT. This gives the protein CASSPSGSASPLHF.

The rearrangement links TRBV7-2 to TRBJ2-7; maybe TRBD2 (5 bases). The CDR3 is 16 residues long. Trimming removed 0 bases from V and 1 base from J, with 13 bases in between. Looked up from germline, CDR1 is SGHTA and CDR2 is FQGNSA. The CDR3 DNA is TGTGCCAGCAGCTTAGCGCGGGCCAGCTTTTCCTACGAGCAGTACTTC. Amino acids: CASSLARASFSYEQYF.

The rearrangement links TRBV5-1 to TRBJ2-4, with 8 bases fitting TRBD1. Looked up from germline, CDR1 is SGHRS and CDR2 is YFSETQ. J was trimmed by 0 bases and V by 3 bases; bases with no gene match: 11. There are 18 residues in the CDR3. This chain's CDR3 is CASSWTLTGEKAKNIQYF. In DNA form, the CDR3 reads TGCGCCAGCAGCTGGACCCTGACAGGGGAGAAAGCCAAAAACATTCAGTACTTC.

This clonotype was recorded a few times. The chain has TRBV25-1 and TRBJ2-3; D might be TRBD1 or TRBD2, each matching 5 bases. The CDR3 loop spans 14 amino acids. From germline, CDR1 is MGHDK and CDR2 SYGVNS. Trimming removed 4 bases from V and 4 bases from J, with 12 bases in between. CDR3 region: CASSVPGAADTQYF. In DNA form, the CDR3 reads TGTGCCAGCAGTGTCCCCGGGGCAGCAGATACGCAGTATTTT.

The chain joins TRBV20-1 to TRBJ1-2; 11 nucleotides line up with TRBD1. V shed 5 bases and J 7 bases; nucleotides not matched to a gene: 9. CDR3 length: 14 amino acids. CDR1 and CDR2 (germline): DFQATT, SNEGSKA (reference sequence). The CDR3 is CSARRTGGRSGYTF. CDR3 in DNA: TGCAGTGCTCGGAGGACAGGGGGCCGTAGTGGCTACACCTTC.

This clonotype was seen more than once but under ten times. The chain has TRBV20-1 and TRBJ2-7; perhaps TRBD2 as D (6 bases). Trimming took off 0 bases at V and 3 bases at J, with 18 bases between the two ends. Germline V CDR1 and CDR2: DFQATT, SNEGSKA (reference sequence). The CDR3 has 16 amino acids. The CDR3: CSARDFRIAANYEQYF. The CDR3 DNA follows: TGCAGTGCTAGAGATTTTCGGATAGCGGCCAACTACGAGCAGTACTTC.

CDR3 loop: CSTRDRARNTEAFF. DNA for the CDR3: TGCAGCACCCGGGACAGGGCCCGGAACACTGAAGCTTTCTTT. The V and J genes are TRBV29-1 and TRBJ1-1; 9 nucleotides agree with TRBD1. Per the germline V gene, CDR1 is SQVTM and CDR2 is ANQGSEA. The CDR3 is 14 amino acids. V lost 8 bases, J lost 1 base, and 8 bases stayed unmatched.

The chain is built from TRBV5-1 and TRBJ1-4; weak D call: TRBD1 (6 bases). The V gene lost 4 bases and the J gene lost 0 bases, with 10 bases spanning the gap. The CDR3 spans 15 residues. From germline, CDR1 is SGHRS and CDR2 YFSETQ. The CDR3 reads CASSGGHATNEKLFF. The CDR3 nucleotides read TGCGCCAGCAGCGGGGGCCATGCAACTAATGAAAAACTGTTTTTT.

With regard to this clonotype: A much larger clone sits a single nucleotide away, making a read error possible. The chain combines TRBV7-2 with TRBJ2-4; no reliable D call. The tail of the sequence fits TRBJ2-7 better, so the J call may be wrong. This CDR3 is 15 amino acids long. The germline V gene has CDR1 SGHTA and CDR2 FQGNSA. CDR3 loop: CASRMGPANSYEQYF. CDR3 bases: TGTGCCAGCAGGATGGGTCCAGCGAACTCCTACGAGCAGTACTTC.

Points on this clonotype: A read error may produce the germline difference seen at one junction end. The chain is built from TRBV27 and TRBJ2-1, with TRBD2 as a possible D gene (5 bases). Germline CDR1 MNHEY, CDR2 SMNVEV (reference sequence). This CDR3 has 12 amino acids. CDR3 nucleotides: TGTACCAGCAGCCTAGCCCCCGGTGGGCAGTTCTTC. This encodes CTSSLAPGGQFF.

This chain links TRBV3-1 with TRBJ2-5; 11 bases are shared with TRBD2. The V and J ends lost 1 base and 11 bases, in that order; junction bases with no gene match: 15. The CDR3 length is 17 residues. Germline lookup yields CDR1 LGHDT and CDR2 YNNKEL (reference sequence). This CDR3 reads CASSQGMRTSGHNEQYF. The CDR3 nucleotides are TGTGCCAGCAGCCAAGGCATGAGGACTAGCGGGCACAATGAGCAGTACTTC.